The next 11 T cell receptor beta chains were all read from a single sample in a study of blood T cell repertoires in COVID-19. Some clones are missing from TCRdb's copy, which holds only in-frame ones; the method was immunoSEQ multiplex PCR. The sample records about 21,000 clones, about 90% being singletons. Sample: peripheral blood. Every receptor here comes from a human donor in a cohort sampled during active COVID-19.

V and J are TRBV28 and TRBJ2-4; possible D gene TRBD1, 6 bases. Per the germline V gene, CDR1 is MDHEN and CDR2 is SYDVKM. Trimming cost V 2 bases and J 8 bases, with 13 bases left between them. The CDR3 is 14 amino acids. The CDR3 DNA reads TGTGCCAGCAGTTTAAGGACAGCGAGGGACATTCAGTACTTC. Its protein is CASSLRTARDIQYF.

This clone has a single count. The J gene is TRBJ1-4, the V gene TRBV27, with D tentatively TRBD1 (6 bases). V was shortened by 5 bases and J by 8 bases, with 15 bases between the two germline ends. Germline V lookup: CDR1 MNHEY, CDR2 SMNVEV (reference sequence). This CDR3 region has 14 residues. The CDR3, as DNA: TGTGCCAGCAGTCCAACAGGGTCGGGGGAAAAACTGTTTTTT. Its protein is CASSPTGSGEKLFF.

CDR3 loop: CASSYRDRGDEQYF. The CDR3 DNA follows: TGTGCCAGCAGTTACAGGGACAGGGGCGACGAGCAGTACTTC. V and J are TRBV6-5 and TRBJ2-7, with 10 bases lining up with TRBD1. Germline V gene sequence: CDR1 MNHEY, CDR2 SVGAGI. The CDR3 is made up of 14 amino acids. Losses at the gene ends were 2 bases for V and 5 bases for J; bases not matched to a gene: 3.

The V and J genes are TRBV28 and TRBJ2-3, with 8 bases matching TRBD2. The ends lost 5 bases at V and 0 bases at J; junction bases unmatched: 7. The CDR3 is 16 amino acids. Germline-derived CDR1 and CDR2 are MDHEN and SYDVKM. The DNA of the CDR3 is TGTGCCAGCAGTCCATACACTAGCGGTAGCACAGATACGCAGTATTTT. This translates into CASSPYTSGSTDTQYF.

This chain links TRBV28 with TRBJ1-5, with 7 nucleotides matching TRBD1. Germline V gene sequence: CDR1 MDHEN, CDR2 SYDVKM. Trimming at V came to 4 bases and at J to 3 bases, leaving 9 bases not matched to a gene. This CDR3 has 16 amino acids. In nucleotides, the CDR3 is TGTGCCAGCAGTTCGGGACAGTTGACTCACAATCAGCCCCAGCATTTT. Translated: CASSSGQLTHNQPQHF.

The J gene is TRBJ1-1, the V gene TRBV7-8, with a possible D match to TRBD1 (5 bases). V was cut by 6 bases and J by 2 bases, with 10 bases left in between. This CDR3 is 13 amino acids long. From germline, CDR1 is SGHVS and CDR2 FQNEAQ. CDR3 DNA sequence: TGTGCCAGCAGATTTCAGGGTAACACTGAAGCTTTCTTT. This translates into CASRFQGNTEAFF.

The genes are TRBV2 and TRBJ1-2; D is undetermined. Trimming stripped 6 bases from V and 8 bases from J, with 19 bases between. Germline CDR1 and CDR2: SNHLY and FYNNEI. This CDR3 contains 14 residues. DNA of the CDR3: TGTGCCAGCAGACCGGGGTCCGCTTATGGCGGCTACACCTTC. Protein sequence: CASRPGSAYGGYTF.

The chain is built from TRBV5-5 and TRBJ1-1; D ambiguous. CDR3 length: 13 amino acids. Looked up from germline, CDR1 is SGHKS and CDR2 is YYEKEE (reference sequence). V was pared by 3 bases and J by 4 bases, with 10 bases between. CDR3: CASSYPGGTEAFF. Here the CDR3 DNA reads TGTGCCAGCAGCTACCCTGGAGGCACTGAAGCTTTCTTT.

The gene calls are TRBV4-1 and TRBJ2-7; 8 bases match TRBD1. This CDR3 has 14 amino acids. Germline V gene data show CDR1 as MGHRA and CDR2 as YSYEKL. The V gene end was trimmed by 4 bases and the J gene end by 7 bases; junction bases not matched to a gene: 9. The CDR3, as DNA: TGCGCCAGCAGCCCGTGGACAGGGCTAAAAGAGCAGTACTTC. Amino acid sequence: CASSPWTGLKEQYF.

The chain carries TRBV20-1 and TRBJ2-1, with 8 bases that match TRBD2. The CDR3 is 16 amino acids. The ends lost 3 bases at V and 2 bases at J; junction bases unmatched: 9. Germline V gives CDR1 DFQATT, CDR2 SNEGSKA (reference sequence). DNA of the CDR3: TGCAGTGCTAGTAGAAACGGGAGGGCCCCCTACAATGAGCAGTTCTTC. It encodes CSASRNGRAPYNEQFF.

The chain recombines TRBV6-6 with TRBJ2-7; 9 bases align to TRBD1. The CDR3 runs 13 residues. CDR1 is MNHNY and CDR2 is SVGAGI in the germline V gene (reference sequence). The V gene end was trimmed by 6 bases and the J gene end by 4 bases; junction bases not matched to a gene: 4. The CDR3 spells CASRGTGRYEQYF. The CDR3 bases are TGTGCCAGCAGGGGGACAGGGCGGTACGAGCAGTACTTC.